The rows below give T cell receptor beta chains drawn from one sample of a study of CD8 T cells in ankylosing spondylitis. MiXCR, applied by TCRdb to the 5' RACE reads, yields one record per CDR3 protein. Here the sample spans about 39,000 distinct CDR3 sequences, 3% being singletons. The sequenced sample consisted of blood, either unsorted or a sorted T cell fraction (not recorded which). The receptors were sampled from a male donor with ankylosing spondylitis or in good health (not recorded which). The CDR3 runs from the conserved cysteine through the conserved F or W. The D gene is left open where the match is weak. Some rows mark clone size as missing; the rest say once, few, many or name a class of expanded clone.

cdr3_aa: CASRRTDANTGELFF; cdr3_nt: TGTGCCAGCAGGCGGACGGACGCGAACACCGGGGAGCTGTTTTTT; j_call: TRBJ2-2; v_call: TRBV9; clone_size: many; d_call: NA
cdr3_aa: CASSVDGREFNSPLHF; cdr3_nt: TGTGCCAGCAGCGTAGATGGCAGGGAATTTAATTCACCCCTCCACTTT; j_call: TRBJ1-6; v_call: TRBV9; clone_size: many; d_call: NA
cdr3_aa: CASSPGGEGYNEQFF; cdr3_nt: TGTGCCAGCAGCCCGGGGGGGGAAGGCTACAATGAGCAGTTCTTC; j_call: TRBJ2-1; v_call: TRBV9; clone_size: many; d_call: TRBD2
cdr3_aa: CASSAGQGRETQYF; cdr3_nt: TGTGCCAGCAGCGCGGGACAGGGGAGGGAGACCCAGTACTTC; j_call: TRBJ2-5; v_call: TRBV9; clone_size: many; d_call: TRBD1
cdr3_aa: CASSLTRVLVNQPQHF; cdr3_nt: TGTGCTAGCAGCTTAACCAGGGTGTTGGTCAATCAGCCCCAGCATTTT; j_call: TRBJ1-5; v_call: TRBV7-7; clone_size: many; d_call: NA
cdr3_aa: CASSVAAQGHGYTF; cdr3_nt: TGTGCCAGCAGCGTAGCAGCACAGGGGCATGGCTACACCTTC; j_call: TRBJ1-2; v_call: TRBV9; clone_size: many; d_call: TRBD1
cdr3_aa: CASSVGSSGGADTQYF; cdr3_nt: TGTGCCAGCAGCGTAGGGTCTAGCGGGGGGGCAGATACGCAGTATTTT; j_call: TRBJ2-3; v_call: TRBV9; clone_size: many; d_call: TRBD2
cdr3_aa: CASSIQAQTGELFF; cdr3_nt: TGTGCCAGCAGCATCCAGGCCCAAACCGGGGAGCTGTTTTTT; j_call: TRBJ2-2; v_call: TRBV9; clone_size: many; d_call: NA
cdr3_aa: CASSAPGTGRNTQYF; cdr3_nt: TGTGCCAGCAGCGCTCCCGGGACGGGACGCAATACGCAGTATTTT; j_call: TRBJ2-3; v_call: TRBV9; clone_size: many; d_call: NA
cdr3_aa: CASSVGVGPGETQYF; cdr3_nt: TGTGCCAGCAGCGTAGGGGTGGGGCCGGGAGAGACCCAGTACTTC; j_call: TRBJ2-5; v_call: TRBV9; clone_size: many; d_call: NA
cdr3_aa: CASSVAPTGGGNTIYF; cdr3_nt: TGTGCCAGCAGCGTAGCTCCTACAGGGGGTGGAAACACCATATATTTT; j_call: TRBJ1-3; v_call: TRBV9; clone_size: many; d_call: TRBD1
cdr3_aa: CASSVGTTSFPGELFF; cdr3_nt: TGTGCCAGCAGCGTAGGGACGACTAGCTTCCCCGGGGAGCTGTTTTTT; j_call: TRBJ2-2; v_call: TRBV9; clone_size: many; d_call: TRBD2
cdr3_aa: CASSAISGGGETQYF; cdr3_nt: TGTGCCAGCAGCGCTATCAGCGGGGGCGGAGAGACCCAGTACTTC; j_call: TRBJ2-5; v_call: TRBV9; clone_size: few; d_call: TRBD2
cdr3_aa: CASSVAGSGADHYGYTF; cdr3_nt: TGTGCCAGCAGCGTCGCGGGGTCAGGGGCGGATCACTATGGCTACACCTTC; j_call: TRBJ1-2; v_call: TRBV9; clone_size: many; d_call: NA
cdr3_aa: CASSVELAGTDTQYF; cdr3_nt: TGTGCCAGCAGCGTAGAACTAGCGGGCACAGATACGCAGTATTTT; j_call: TRBJ2-3; v_call: TRBV9; clone_size: many; d_call: TRBD2
cdr3_aa: CASSASGGGYNEQFF; cdr3_nt: TGTGCCAGCAGCGCTAGCGGGGGAGGCTACAATGAGCAGTTCTTC; j_call: TRBJ2-1; v_call: TRBV9; clone_size: many; d_call: TRBD2
cdr3_aa: CASSTPRESQNTIYF; cdr3_nt: TGTGCCAGCAGCACGCCCAGGGAGAGCCAAAACACCATATATTTT; j_call: TRBJ1-3; v_call: TRBV9; clone_size: many; d_call: NA
cdr3_aa: CASSPLGGGNTEAFF; cdr3_nt: TGTGCCAGCAGCCCTCTGGGGGGTGGGAACACTGAAGCTTTCTTT; j_call: TRBJ1-1; v_call: TRBV9; clone_size: many; d_call: NA
cdr3_aa: CASSTAGGGAQETQYF; cdr3_nt: TGTGCCAGCAGCACCGCTGGCGGGGGGGCCCAAGAGACCCAGTACTTC; j_call: TRBJ2-5; v_call: TRBV9; clone_size: many; d_call: TRBD2
cdr3_aa: CASSLGQGTGGNTIYF; cdr3_nt: TGTGCCAGCAGCTTGGGACAGGGTACGGGCGGAAACACCATATATTTT; j_call: TRBJ1-3; v_call: TRBV9; clone_size: many; d_call: TRBD1
cdr3_aa: CASSVESSRTDTQYF; cdr3_nt: TGTGCCAGCAGCGTAGAATCTAGCAGAACAGATACGCAGTATTTT; j_call: TRBJ2-3; v_call: TRBV9; clone_size: many; d_call: NA
cdr3_aa: CASSVVPGHNTGELFF; cdr3_nt: TGTGCCAGCAGCGTAGTTCCAGGGCACAACACCGGGGAGCTGTTTTTT; j_call: TRBJ2-2; v_call: TRBV9; clone_size: many; d_call: NA
cdr3_aa: CASSLRTLLDTQYF; cdr3_nt: TGTGCCAGCAGCCTTAGGACTCTTTTGGATACGCAGTATTTT; j_call: TRBJ2-3; v_call: TRBV9; clone_size: many; d_call: NA
cdr3_aa: CASSVGGGSGDTQYF; cdr3_nt: TGTGCCAGCAGCGTAGGCGGCGGGAGTGGAGATACGCAGTATTTT; j_call: TRBJ2-3; v_call: TRBV9; clone_size: many; d_call: TRBD2
cdr3_aa: CASSPVRGSTDTQYF; cdr3_nt: TGTGCCAGCAGCCCAGTGAGGGGATCTACAGATACGCAGTATTTT; j_call: TRBJ2-3; v_call: TRBV9; clone_size: many; d_call: NA
cdr3_aa: CASSFPTSGSVSYNEQFF; cdr3_nt: TGTGCCAGCAGCTTTCCGACTAGCGGGAGCGTGTCCTACAATGAGCAGTTCTTC; j_call: TRBJ2-1; v_call: TRBV5-6; clone_size: few; d_call: TRBD2
cdr3_aa: CASSADSGSVGDTQYF; cdr3_nt: TGTGCCAGCAGCGCTGATAGTGGGAGCGTGGGAGATACGCAGTATTTT; j_call: TRBJ2-3; v_call: TRBV9; clone_size: many; d_call: NA
cdr3_aa: CASSAPGTGYGYTF; cdr3_nt: TGTGCCAGCAGTGCCCCCGGGACAGGTTATGGCTACACCTTC; j_call: TRBJ1-2; v_call: TRBV9; clone_size: many; d_call: TRBD1
cdr3_aa: CASSVAHNTGELFF; cdr3_nt: TGTGCCAGCAGCGTAGCCCATAACACCGGGGAGCTGTTTTTT; j_call: TRBJ2-2; v_call: TRBV9; clone_size: many; d_call: NA
cdr3_aa: CASSVGQATEAFF; cdr3_nt: TGTGCCAGCAGCGTCGGACAGGCCACTGAAGCTTTCTTT; j_call: TRBJ1-1; v_call: TRBV9; clone_size: many; d_call: TRBD1
cdr3_aa: CASSVGGQGSQETQYF; cdr3_nt: TGTGCCAGCAGCGTAGGGGGACAGGGGTCCCAAGAGACCCAGTACTTC; j_call: TRBJ2-5; v_call: TRBV9; clone_size: many; d_call: TRBD1
cdr3_aa: CASSVGPDRIDGYTF; cdr3_nt: TGTGCCAGCAGCGTAGGTCCTGACAGAATCGATGGCTACACCTTC; j_call: TRBJ1-2; v_call: TRBV9; clone_size: many; d_call: NA
cdr3_aa: CASTRTSGGAVGETQYF; cdr3_nt: TGTGCCAGCACGCGGACTAGCGGGGGGGCCGTCGGAGAGACCCAGTACTTC; j_call: TRBJ2-5; v_call: TRBV9; clone_size: many; d_call: TRBD2
cdr3_aa: CASSQSPTSTDTQYF; cdr3_nt: TGTGCCAGCAGTCAGAGCCCAACCAGCACAGATACGCAGTATTTT; j_call: TRBJ2-3; v_call: TRBV9; clone_size: few; d_call: NA
cdr3_aa: CASSPEGLVNNEQFF; cdr3_nt: TGTGCCAGCAGCCCAGAGGGACTAGTAAACAATGAGCAGTTCTTC; j_call: TRBJ2-1; v_call: TRBV9; clone_size: many; d_call: TRBD2
cdr3_aa: CASSVIATPLREQFF; cdr3_nt: TGTGCCAGCAGCGTAATAGCGACCCCTCTAAGGGAGCAGTTCTTC; j_call: TRBJ2-1; v_call: TRBV9; clone_size: many; d_call: NA
cdr3_aa: CASSVAGTDYNEQFF; cdr3_nt: TGTGCCAGCAGCGTAGCTGGGACAGACTACAATGAGCAGTTCTTC; j_call: TRBJ2-1; v_call: TRBV9; clone_size: many; d_call: TRBD1
cdr3_aa: CASSVGGRANEQFF; cdr3_nt: TGTGCCAGCAGCGTAGGCGGGAGGGCCAATGAGCAGTTCTTC; j_call: TRBJ2-1; v_call: TRBV9; clone_size: many; d_call: TRBD2
cdr3_aa: CASSPTSGLAGGETQYF; cdr3_nt: TGTGCCAGCAGCCCCACCTCGGGGCTAGCGGGAGGGGAGACCCAGTACTTC; j_call: TRBJ2-5; v_call: TRBV9; clone_size: many; d_call: TRBD2
cdr3_aa: CASSVDRGDEKLFF; cdr3_nt: TGTGCCAGCAGCGTCGACAGGGGGGATGAAAAACTGTTTTTT; j_call: TRBJ1-4; v_call: TRBV9; clone_size: many; d_call: TRBD1
cdr3_aa: CASSLGTLGYGYTF; cdr3_nt: TGTGCCAGCAGCCTAGGAACACTGGGCTATGGCTACACCTTC; j_call: TRBJ1-2; v_call: TRBV9; clone_size: many; d_call: NA
cdr3_aa: CASSEGQGKETQYF; cdr3_nt: TGTGCCAGCAGTGAGGGACAGGGCAAAGAGACCCAGTACTTC; j_call: TRBJ2-5; v_call: TRBV9; clone_size: many; d_call: TRBD1
cdr3_aa: CASSFSGSPTNEKLFF; cdr3_nt: TGTGCCAGCAGCTTTTCAGGGTCCCCAACTAATGAAAAACTGTTTTTT; j_call: TRBJ1-4; v_call: TRBV5-4; clone_size: many; d_call: NA
cdr3_aa: CASSVTGTSGTHEQFF; cdr3_nt: TGTGCCAGCAGCGTGACCGGGACTAGCGGGACGCATGAGCAGTTCTTC; j_call: TRBJ2-1; v_call: TRBV9; clone_size: many; d_call: TRBD2
cdr3_aa: CASSVDRGRFMSNQPQHF; cdr3_nt: TGTGCCAGCAGCGTGGACAGGGGGCGTTTTATGAGCAATCAGCCCCAGCATTTT; j_call: TRBJ1-5; v_call: TRBV9; clone_size: many; d_call: TRBD1
cdr3_aa: CASSVGVGGNEKLFF; cdr3_nt: TGTGCCAGCAGCGTAGGAGTCGGCGGGAATGAAAAACTGTTTTTT; j_call: TRBJ1-4; v_call: TRBV9; clone_size: many; d_call: NA
cdr3_aa: CASSGPGQGNQPQHF; cdr3_nt: TGTGCCAGCAGCGGACCGGGACAGGGAAACCAGCCCCAGCATTTT; j_call: TRBJ1-5; v_call: TRBV9; clone_size: many; d_call: TRBD1
cdr3_aa: CASSVTIGTSGSSSYNEQFF; cdr3_nt: TGTGCCAGCAGCGTTACGATTGGGACTAGCGGGTCGAGCTCCTACAATGAGCAGTTCTTC; j_call: TRBJ2-1; v_call: TRBV9; clone_size: NA; d_call: TRBD2
cdr3_aa: CASSVRGRADTQYF; cdr3_nt: TGTGCCAGCAGCGTACGCGGGAGGGCAGATACGCAGTATTTT; j_call: TRBJ2-3; v_call: TRBV9; clone_size: many; d_call: TRBD2
cdr3_aa: CASSVEGTREQFF; cdr3_nt: TGTGCCAGCAGCGTAGAGGGGACGCGAGAGCAGTTCTTC; j_call: TRBJ2-1; v_call: TRBV9; clone_size: many; d_call: NA
cdr3_aa: CASSVTSGSADTQYF; cdr3_nt: TGTGCCAGCAGCGTAACTAGCGGGAGTGCAGATACGCAGTATTTT; j_call: TRBJ2-3; v_call: TRBV9; clone_size: many; d_call: TRBD2
cdr3_aa: CASSGGLAGPNEQFF; cdr3_nt: TGTGCCAGCAGCGGGGGACTAGCGGGGCCCAATGAGCAGTTCTTC; j_call: TRBJ2-1; v_call: TRBV9; clone_size: many; d_call: TRBD2
cdr3_aa: CASSVGVRAAYGYTF; cdr3_nt: TGTGCCAGCAGCGTGGGGGTCAGGGCCGCCTATGGCTACACCTTC; j_call: TRBJ1-2; v_call: TRBV9; clone_size: NA; d_call: NA
cdr3_aa: CASSVFGSGQYTDTQYF; cdr3_nt: TGTGCCAGCAGCGTCTTTGGAAGCGGACAATACACAGATACGCAGTATTTT; j_call: TRBJ2-3; v_call: TRBV9; clone_size: many; d_call: NA
cdr3_aa: CASSPLSGDANTEAFF; cdr3_nt: TGTGCCAGCTCACCACTTTCAGGGGACGCGAACACTGAAGCTTTCTTT; j_call: TRBJ1-1; v_call: TRBV18; clone_size: many; d_call: NA
cdr3_aa: CASSDGTGHNQPQHF; cdr3_nt: TGTGCCAGCAGCGACGGGACAGGACACAATCAGCCCCAGCATTTT; j_call: TRBJ1-5; v_call: TRBV9; clone_size: many; d_call: TRBD1
cdr3_aa: CASSPSGLAQYF; cdr3_nt: TGTGCCAGCAGCCCCTCCGGCCTTGCGCAGTATTTT; j_call: TRBJ2-3; v_call: TRBV9; clone_size: many; d_call: NA